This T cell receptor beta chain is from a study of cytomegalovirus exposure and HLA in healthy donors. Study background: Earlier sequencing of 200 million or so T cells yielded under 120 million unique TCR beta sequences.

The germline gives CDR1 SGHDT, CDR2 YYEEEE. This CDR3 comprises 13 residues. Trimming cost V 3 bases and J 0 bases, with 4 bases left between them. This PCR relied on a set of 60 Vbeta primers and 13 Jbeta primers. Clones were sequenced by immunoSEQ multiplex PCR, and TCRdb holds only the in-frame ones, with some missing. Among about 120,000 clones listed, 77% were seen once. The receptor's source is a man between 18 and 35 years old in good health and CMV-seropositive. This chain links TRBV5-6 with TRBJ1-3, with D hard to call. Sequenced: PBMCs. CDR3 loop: CASSWSSGNTIYF. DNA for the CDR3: TGTGCCAGCAGCTGGAGCTCTGGAAACACCATATATTTT.